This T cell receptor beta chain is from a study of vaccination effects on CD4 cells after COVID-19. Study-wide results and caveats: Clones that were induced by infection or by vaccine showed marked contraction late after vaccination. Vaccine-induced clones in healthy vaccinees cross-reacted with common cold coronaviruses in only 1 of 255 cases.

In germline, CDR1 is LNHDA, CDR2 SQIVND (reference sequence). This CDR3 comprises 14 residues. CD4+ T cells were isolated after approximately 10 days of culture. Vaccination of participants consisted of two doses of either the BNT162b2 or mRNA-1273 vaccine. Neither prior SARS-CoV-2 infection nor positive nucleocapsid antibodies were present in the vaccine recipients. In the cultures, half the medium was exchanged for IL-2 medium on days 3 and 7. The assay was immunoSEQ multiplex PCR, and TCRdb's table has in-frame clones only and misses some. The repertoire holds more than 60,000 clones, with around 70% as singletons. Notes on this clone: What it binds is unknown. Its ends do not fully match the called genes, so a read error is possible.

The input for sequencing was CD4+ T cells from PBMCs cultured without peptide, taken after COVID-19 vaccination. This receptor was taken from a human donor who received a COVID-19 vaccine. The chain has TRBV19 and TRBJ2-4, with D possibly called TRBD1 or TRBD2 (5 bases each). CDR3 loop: CTSTRRPGLNIQYF. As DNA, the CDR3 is TGTACCAGTACTAGGCGCCCAGGGCTGAACATTCAGTACTTC.